This T cell receptor beta chain was identified in a study of metastatic and nonmetastatic thyroid tumors (dated by TCRdb to 2018 to 2021). The study in broad terms: Repertoires from peripheral blood and from tumor or nodule tissue samples of malignant and benign thyroid patients were compared. Study-wide conclusions, independent of this receptor: TCR beta diversity was reported as significantly higher in malignant tumors than in benign nodules, in both blood and tumor samples.

No patient had received any treatment before thyroid surgery. Using T-cell receptor beta sequencing, the researchers looked back retrospectively at clinical samples from patients, gathered between about 2011 and 2018. A word on this clone: This clone's antigen is unknown. Per-nucleotide qualities are absent, and no much larger clonotype sits a single base away.

The germline ends are 14 bases apart after V is trimmed by 6 bases and J by 5 bases. From its cysteine to its phenylalanine, the CDR3 spans 14 amino acids. The read is trimmed to its CDR3 DNA, 42 bases read in frame from base 1. CDR1 is given as LNHDA and CDR2 as SQIVND, both from the germline V gene (reference sequence). The receptor library was made with PCR. Reads for this sample came from an Illumina HiSeq 4000. The TCR beta-chain CDR3 region of each patient was profiled by high-throughput sequencing. The authors' pipeline ran thus. CDR3 differences across clinicopathological groups were used to build a classifier for discriminating distant-metastatic papillary thyroid cancer patients. Repertoire diversity was assessed with the Shannon index, and tumor-blood repertoire similarity with the Morisita-Horn index. Through fastp at Q25 and MiXCR, TCRdb rebuilt clones from the public reads, retaining in-frame beta chains. The V and J calls were determined by TCRdb, not by the authors. The sample profile shows around 41,000 clones; roughly 3.1% of them were found once. The ten largest clones add up to roughly a tenth of the sample.

Sequencing input: blood. In this chain, TRBV19 is recombined with TRBJ1-5; the D gene cannot be named for sure. The sequence was obtained from a female donor with papillary thyroid cancer or a benign thyroid nodule (not recorded which). Some clones in this sample may be carry-over from other donors' samples. The DNA sequence follows: TGTGCCAGTAGGTACAGCTCCCCGTATCAGCCCCAGCATTTT. Protein translation: CASRYSSPYQPQHF. The variable domain in full, with residues beyond the CDR3 obtained from the reference TRBV19 and TRBJ1-5 genes, is DGGITQSPKYLFRKEGQNVTLSCEQNLNHDAMYWYRQDPGQGLRLIYYSQIVNDFQKGDIAEGYSVSREKKESFPLTVTSAQKNPTAFYLCASRYSSPYQPQHFGDGTRLSIL.